This T cell receptor (beta chain) stems from a study of T cells in Graves' hyperthyroidism and ophthalmopathy. Study-wide results and caveats: Median prediction lead before ophthalmopathy onset was 6.5 months with the model. A model using 13 V-J features told ophthalmopathy apart from stable hyperthyroidism.

Germline-derived CDR1 and CDR2 are ENHRY and SYGVKD. Trimming cost V 10 bases and J 5 bases, with 15 bases left between them. This CDR3 has 12 amino acids. Lactation, pregnancy, other autoimmune disease or uncontrolled infection led to exclusion of patients. The study based diagnoses on clinical symptoms, serum thyroxine and TRAb, thyroid ultrasound and orbital computed tomography. For this clonotype: What it binds is unknown.

Template material for amplifying TCR beta CDR3 regions consisted of RNA transcripts. The TCR CDR3 first-round RT-PCR relied on the HTBI primer set. One entry per CDR3 protein, called by TCRdb with MiXCR from the multiplex PCR reads. The repertoire holds fewer than 700,000 distinct CDR3 sequences, with roughly 17% as singletons. This receptor was identified in a woman aged 18-29 years with Graves' ophthalmopathy. Source material: blood. The rearrangement joins TRBV10-3 to TRBJ2-7; D is perhaps TRBD1 (5 bases). CDR3 residues: CATSGIGDEQYF. The CDR3 bases are TGTGCCACCTCAGGGATTGGGGACGAGCAGTACTTC.